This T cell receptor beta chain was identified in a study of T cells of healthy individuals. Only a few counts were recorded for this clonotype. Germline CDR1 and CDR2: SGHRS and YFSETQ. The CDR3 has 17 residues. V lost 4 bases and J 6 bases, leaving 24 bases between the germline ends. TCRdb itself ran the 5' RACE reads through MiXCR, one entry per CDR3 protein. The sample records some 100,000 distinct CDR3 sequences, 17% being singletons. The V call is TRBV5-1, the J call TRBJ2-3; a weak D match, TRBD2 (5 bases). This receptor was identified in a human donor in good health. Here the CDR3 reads CASSRQATLAGLDTQYF. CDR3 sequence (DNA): TGCGCCAGCAGCCGTCAAGCTACTCTGGCGGGCCTGGATACGCAGTATTTT.